This T cell receptor beta chain stems from a study of T cells after yellow fever vaccination. Study-wide context: Where fractions had low cell numbers, libraries were prepared from them with the SMART-Seq v4 Ultra Low Input RNA kit.

Germline values: CDR1 SEHNR, CDR2 FQNEAQ (reference sequence). V lost 2 bases to trimming and J lost 4 bases, with 8 bases between them. The CDR3 covers 13 residues. This clonotype came up many times. UMIs and a universal primer site were added when TCR cDNA was made by 5'RACE template switching. TCRdb ran MiXCR on the 5' RACE reads and lists one entry per CDR3 protein. The sample has more than 300,000 distinct CDR3 sequences; about 6.9% are singletons. This TCR derives from a young man who received the YFV17D yellow fever vaccine. This chain links TRBV7-9 with TRBJ2-5; possibly TRBD2 for D (5 bases). This material consisted of PBMCs, taken around 45 days after the first yellow fever vaccination. CDR3 sequence: CASSLSGVETQYF. As DNA, the CDR3 is TGTGCCAGCAGCTTATCCGGGGTAGAGACCCAGTACTTC.